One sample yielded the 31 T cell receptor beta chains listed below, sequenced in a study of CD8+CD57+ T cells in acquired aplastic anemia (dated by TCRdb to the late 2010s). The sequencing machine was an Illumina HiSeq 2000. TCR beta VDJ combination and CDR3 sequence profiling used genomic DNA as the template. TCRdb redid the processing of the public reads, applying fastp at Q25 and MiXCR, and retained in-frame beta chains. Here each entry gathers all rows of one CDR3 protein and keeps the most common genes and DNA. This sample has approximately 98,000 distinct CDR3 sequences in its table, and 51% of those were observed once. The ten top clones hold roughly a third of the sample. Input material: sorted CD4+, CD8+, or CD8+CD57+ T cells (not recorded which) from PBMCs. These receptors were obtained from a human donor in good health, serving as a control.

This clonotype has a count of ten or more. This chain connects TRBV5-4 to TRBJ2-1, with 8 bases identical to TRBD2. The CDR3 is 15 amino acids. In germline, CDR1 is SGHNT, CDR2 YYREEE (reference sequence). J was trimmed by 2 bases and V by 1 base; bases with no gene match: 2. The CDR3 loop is CASSLIAGPYNEQFF. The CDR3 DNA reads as TGTGCCAGCAGCTTGATAGCGGGGCCCTACAATGAGCAGTTCTTC.

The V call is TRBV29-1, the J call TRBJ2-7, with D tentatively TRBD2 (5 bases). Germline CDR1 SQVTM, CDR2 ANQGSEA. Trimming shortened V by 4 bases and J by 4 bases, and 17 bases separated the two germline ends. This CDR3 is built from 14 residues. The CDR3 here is CSVVRTEASYEQYF. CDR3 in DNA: TGCAGCGTTGTACGGACTGAAGCTTCTTACGAGCAGTACTTC.

CDR3 sequence reads: CASSYAVRGTRFYEQYF. The CDR3 DNA follows: TGTGCCAGCAGTTACGCGGTCCGCGGGACTAGATTCTACGAGCAGTACTTC. The V and J genes are TRBV6-8 and TRBJ2-7; 8 bases are shared with TRBD2. The CDR3 is 17 residues long. The germline CDR1 and CDR2 sequences are MNHGY and SAAAGT. The V gene end was trimmed by 2 bases and the J gene end by 3 bases; junction bases not matched to a gene: 12.

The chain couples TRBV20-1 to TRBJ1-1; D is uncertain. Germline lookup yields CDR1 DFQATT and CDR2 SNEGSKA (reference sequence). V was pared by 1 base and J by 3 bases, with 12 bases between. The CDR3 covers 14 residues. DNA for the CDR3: TGCAGTGCTAGAGGGACTAGCGGGGACACTGAAGCTTTCTTT. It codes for CSARGTSGDTEAFF.

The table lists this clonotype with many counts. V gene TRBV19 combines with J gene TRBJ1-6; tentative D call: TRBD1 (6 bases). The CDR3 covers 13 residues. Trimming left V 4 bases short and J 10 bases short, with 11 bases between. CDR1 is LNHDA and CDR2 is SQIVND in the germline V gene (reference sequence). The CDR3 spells CASSNGGGSPLHF. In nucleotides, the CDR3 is TGTGCCAGTAGTAACGGGGGCGGGTCACCCCTCCACTTT.

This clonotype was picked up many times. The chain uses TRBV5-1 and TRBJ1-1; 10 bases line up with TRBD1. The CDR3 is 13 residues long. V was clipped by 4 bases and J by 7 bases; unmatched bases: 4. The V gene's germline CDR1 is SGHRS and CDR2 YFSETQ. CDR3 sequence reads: CASSPWTGGEAFF. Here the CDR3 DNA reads TGCGCCAGCAGCCCATGGACAGGGGGTGAAGCTTTCTTT.

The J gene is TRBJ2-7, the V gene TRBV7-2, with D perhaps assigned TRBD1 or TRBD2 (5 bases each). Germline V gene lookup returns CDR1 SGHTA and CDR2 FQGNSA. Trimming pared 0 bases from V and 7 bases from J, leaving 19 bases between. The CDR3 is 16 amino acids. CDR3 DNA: TGTGCCAGCAGCTTAGCACTAGATCTAGGGGCTCGGGAGCAGTACTTC. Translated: CASSLALDLGAREQYF.

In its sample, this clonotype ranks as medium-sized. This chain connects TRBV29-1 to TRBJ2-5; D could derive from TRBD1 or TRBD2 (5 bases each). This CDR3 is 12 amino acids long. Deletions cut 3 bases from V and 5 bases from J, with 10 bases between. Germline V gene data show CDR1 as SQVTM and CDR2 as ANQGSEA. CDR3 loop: CSVEGREETQYF. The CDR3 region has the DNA TGCAGCGTTGAGGGCAGGGAGGAGACCCAGTACTTC.

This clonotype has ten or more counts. The CDR3 loop reads CASSITTGGTEAFF. DNA for the CDR3: TGTGCCAGCAGTATAACGACAGGGGGCACTGAAGCTTTCTTT. The chain couples TRBV6-5 to TRBJ1-1; 9 nucleotides agree with TRBD1. Germline-derived CDR1 and CDR2 are MNHEY and SVGAGI. This CDR3 region has 14 residues. V was clipped by 5 bases and J by 4 bases; unmatched bases: 5.

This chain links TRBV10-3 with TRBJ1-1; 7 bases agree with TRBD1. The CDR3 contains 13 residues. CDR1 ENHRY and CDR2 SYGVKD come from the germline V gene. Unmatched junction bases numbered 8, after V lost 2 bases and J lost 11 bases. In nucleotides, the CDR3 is TGTGCCATCAGTGAGAGCCGACAGGGAGCCGCTTTCTTT. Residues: CAISESRQGAAFF.

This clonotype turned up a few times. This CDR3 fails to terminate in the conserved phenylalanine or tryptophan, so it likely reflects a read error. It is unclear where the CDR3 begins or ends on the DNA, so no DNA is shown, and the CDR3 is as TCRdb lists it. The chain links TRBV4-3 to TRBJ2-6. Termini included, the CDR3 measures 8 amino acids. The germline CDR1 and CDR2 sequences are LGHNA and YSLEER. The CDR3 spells CASSQEIA.

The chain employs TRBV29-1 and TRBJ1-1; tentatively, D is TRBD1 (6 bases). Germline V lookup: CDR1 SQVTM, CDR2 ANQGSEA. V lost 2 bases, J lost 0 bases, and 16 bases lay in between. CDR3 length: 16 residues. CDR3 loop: CSVELGASRMNTEAFF. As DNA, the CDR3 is TGCAGCGTTGAACTGGGGGCGAGTAGGATGAACACTGAAGCTTTCTTT.

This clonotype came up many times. For the CDR3, the DNA is TGTGCCAGCGGCAGACAGGGGACCCGCGGGGTGCAGTATTATGGCTACACCTTC. Translation gives CASGRQGTRGVQYYGYTF. The V call is TRBV19, the J call TRBJ1-2; 8 positions agree with TRBD1. The CDR3 length is 18 residues. V was clipped by 9 bases and J by 5 bases; unmatched bases: 23. Germline lookup yields CDR1 LNHDA and CDR2 SQIVND (reference sequence).

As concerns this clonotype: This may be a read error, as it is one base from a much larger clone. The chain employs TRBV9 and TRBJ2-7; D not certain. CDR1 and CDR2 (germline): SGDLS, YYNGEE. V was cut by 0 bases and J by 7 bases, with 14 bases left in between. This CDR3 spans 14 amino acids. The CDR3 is CASSVAFGSGEQYF. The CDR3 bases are TGTGCCAGCAGCGTAGCTTTTGGAAGTGGGGAGCAGTACTTC. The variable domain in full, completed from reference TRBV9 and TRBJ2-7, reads DSGVTQTPKHLITATGQRVTLRCSPRSGDLSVYWYQQSLDQGLQFLIQYYNGEERAKGNILERFSAQQFPDLHSELNLSSLELGDSALYFCASSVAFGSGEQYFGPGTRLTVT.

CDR3 sequence (DNA): TGTGCCAGCAGTGCCCTAACGGGGGGGCCCTACAATGAGCAGTTCTTC. This sequence encodes CASSALTGGPYNEQFF. J is TRBJ2-1 and V is TRBV25-1, with 8 bases that match TRBD2. V was pared by 4 bases and J by 2 bases, with 7 bases of the junction left unmatched. CDR1 is MGHDK and CDR2 is SYGVNS in the germline V gene. The CDR3 has 16 residues. Full variable domain (remainder filled in from reference TRBV25-1 and TRBJ2-1): EADIYQTPRYLVIGTGKKITLECSQTMGHDKMYWYQQDPGMELHLIHYSYGVNSTEKGDLSSESTVSRIRTEHFPLTLESARPSHTSQYLCASSALTGGPYNEQFFGPGTRLTVL.

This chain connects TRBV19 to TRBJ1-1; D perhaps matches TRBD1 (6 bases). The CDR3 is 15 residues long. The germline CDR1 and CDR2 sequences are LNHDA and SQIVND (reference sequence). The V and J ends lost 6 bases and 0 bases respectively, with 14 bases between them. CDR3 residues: CASSSRGVMNTEAFF. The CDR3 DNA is TGTGCCAGTAGCAGCAGGGGCGTTATGAACACTGAAGCTTTCTTT.

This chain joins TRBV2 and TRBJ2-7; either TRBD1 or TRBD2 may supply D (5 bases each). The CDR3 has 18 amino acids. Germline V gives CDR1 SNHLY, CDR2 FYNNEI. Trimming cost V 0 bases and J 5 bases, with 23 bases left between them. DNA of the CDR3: TGTGCCAGCAGTGAAGCCAGCAGCTCATATCCGGGACCGGACGAGCAGTACTTC. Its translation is CASSEASSSYPGPDEQYF. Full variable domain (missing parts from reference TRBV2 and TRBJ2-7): EPEVTQTPSHQVTQMGQEVILRCVPISNHLYFYWYRQILGQKVEFLVSFYNNEISEKSEIFDDQFSVERPDGSNFTLKIRSTKLEDSAMYFCASSEASSSYPGPDEQYFGPGTRLTVT.

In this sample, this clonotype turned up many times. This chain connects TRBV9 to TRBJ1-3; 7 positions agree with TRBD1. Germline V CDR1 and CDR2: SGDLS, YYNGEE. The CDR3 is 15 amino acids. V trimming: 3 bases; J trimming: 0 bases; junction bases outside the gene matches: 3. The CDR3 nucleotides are TGTGCCAGCAGCGAGGGACAGTTCTCTGGAAACACCATATATTTT. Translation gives CASSEGQFSGNTIYF. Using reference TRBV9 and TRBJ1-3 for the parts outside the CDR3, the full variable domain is DSGVTQTPKHLITATGQRVTLRCSPRSGDLSVYWYQQSLDQGLQFLIQYYNGEERAKGNILERFSAQQFPDLHSELNLSSLELGDSALYFCASSEGQFSGNTIYFGEGSWLTVV.

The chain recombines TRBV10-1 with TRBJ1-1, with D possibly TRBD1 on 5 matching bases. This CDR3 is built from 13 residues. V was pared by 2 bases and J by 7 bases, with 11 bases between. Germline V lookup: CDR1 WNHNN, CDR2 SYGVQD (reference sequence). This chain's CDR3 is CASSEIQGGEAFF. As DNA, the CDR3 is TGCGCCAGCAGTGAGATTCAGGGCGGTGAAGCTTTCTTT.

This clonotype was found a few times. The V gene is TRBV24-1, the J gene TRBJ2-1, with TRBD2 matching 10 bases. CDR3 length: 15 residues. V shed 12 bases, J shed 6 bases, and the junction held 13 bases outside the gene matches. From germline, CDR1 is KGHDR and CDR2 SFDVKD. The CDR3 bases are TGTGCCCCCCTGCCCGGGACTAGCGATAGCAATGAGCAGTTCTTC. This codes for CAPLPGTSDSNEQFF.

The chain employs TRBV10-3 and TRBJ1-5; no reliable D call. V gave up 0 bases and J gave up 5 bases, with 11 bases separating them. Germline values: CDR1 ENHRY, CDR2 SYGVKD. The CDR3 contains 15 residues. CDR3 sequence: CAISESMGFDQPQHF. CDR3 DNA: TGTGCCATCAGTGAGTCGATGGGGTTCGATCAGCCCCAGCATTTT.

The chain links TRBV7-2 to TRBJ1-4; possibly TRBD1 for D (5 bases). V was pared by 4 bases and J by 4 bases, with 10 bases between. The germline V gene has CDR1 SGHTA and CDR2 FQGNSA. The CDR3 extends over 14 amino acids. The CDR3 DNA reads TGTGCCAGCAGCTCGACAGCACATAATGAAAAACTGTTTTTT. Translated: CASSSTAHNEKLFF.

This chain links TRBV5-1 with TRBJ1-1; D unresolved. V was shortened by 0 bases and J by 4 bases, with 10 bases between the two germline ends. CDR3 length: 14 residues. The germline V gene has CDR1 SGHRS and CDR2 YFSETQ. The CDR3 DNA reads TGCGCCAGCAGCTTGGGGCAGTTTTCCACTGAAGCTTTCTTT. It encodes CASSLGQFSTEAFF.

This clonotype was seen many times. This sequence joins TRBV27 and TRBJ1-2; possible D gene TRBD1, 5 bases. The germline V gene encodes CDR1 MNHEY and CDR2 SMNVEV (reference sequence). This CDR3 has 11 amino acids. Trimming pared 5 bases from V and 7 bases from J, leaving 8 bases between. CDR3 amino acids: CASSNGAGYTF. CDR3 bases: TGTGCCAGCAGTAATGGGGCTGGCTACACCTTC.

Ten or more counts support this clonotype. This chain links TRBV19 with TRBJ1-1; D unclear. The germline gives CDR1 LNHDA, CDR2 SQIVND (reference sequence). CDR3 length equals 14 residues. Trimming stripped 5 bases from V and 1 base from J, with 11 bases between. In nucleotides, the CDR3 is TGTGCCAGTAGTCCAAGGGAGGGGAACACTGAAGCTTTCTTT. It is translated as CASSPREGNTEAFF.

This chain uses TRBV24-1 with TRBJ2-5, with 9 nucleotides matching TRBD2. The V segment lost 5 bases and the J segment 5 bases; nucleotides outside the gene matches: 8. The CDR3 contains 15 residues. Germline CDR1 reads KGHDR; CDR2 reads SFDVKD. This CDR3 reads CATSVWTSERETQYF. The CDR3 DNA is TGTGCCACCAGTGTATGGACTAGCGAAAGGGAGACCCAGTACTTC.

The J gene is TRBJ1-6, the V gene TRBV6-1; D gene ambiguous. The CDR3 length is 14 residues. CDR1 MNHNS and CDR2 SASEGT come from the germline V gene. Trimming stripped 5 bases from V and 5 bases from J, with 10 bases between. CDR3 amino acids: CASSTQLHNSPLHF. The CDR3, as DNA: TGTGCCAGCAGTACTCAGCTCCATAATTCACCCCTCCACTTT.

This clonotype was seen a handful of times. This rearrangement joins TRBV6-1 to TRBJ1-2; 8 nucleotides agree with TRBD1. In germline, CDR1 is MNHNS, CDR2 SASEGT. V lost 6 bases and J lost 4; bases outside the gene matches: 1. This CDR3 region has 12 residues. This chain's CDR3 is CASRTGVYGYTF. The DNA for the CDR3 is TGTGCCAGCAGGACAGGGGTCTATGGCTACACCTTC.

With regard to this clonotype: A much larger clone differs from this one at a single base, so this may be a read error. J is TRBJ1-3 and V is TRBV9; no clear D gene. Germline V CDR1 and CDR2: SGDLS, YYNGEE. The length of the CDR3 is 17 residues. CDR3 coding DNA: TGTGCCGGCAGCGTAGAATGGGGTGCCATCTCTGGAAACACCATATATTTT. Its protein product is CAGSVEWGAISGNTIYF.

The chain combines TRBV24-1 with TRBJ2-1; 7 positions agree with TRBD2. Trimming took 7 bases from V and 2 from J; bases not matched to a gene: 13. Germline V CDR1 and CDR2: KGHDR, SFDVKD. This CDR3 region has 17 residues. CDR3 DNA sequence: TGTGCCACCAGCTCGGTGGGGAGGGTCTTGCCCTACAATGAGCAGTTCTTC. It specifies CATSSVGRVLPYNEQFF.

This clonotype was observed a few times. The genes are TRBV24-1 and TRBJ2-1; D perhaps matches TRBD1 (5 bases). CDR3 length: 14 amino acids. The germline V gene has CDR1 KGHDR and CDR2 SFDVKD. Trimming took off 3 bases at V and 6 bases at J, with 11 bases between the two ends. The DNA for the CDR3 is TGTGCCACCAGTGATCCTCGTACAGGCAATGAGCAGTTCTTC. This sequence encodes CATSDPRTGNEQFF.